This T cell receptor beta chain was captured in a study of T-cell memory formation after mild COVID-19. Study conclusions and caveats: Those CD4+ clones that contracted were mainly in CM and EM (CD8+ ones in EMRA).

MiXCR, applied by TCRdb to the 5' RACE reads, yields one record per CDR3 protein. The sample has about 200,000 distinct CDR3 sequences, around 8.8% seen once. In regard to this clonotype: Its antigen remains unknown.

The sample consisted of PBMCs or a T cell subset sorted from them (not recorded which). This clonotype was sampled from a man between 18 and 29 years old who had mild COVID-19 (a few samples of this study predate the infection). Cell type and time point are not known.

The CDR3 spells CARSTDHTRDTQYF. The DNA of the CDR3 is TGTGCCAGAAGTACGGACCATACCAGGGATACGCAGTATTTT. This rearrangement joins TRBV12-3 or TRBV12-4 to TRBJ2-3; D not certain. This CDR3 comprises 14 residues. The V end lost 9 bases, the J end lost 6 bases, and 19 bases lay between the germline ends.